The clone carrying this TCR beta chain was counted only a few times. The sample comes from a study of cytomegalovirus exposure and HLA in healthy donors. From germline, CDR1 is MGHDK and CDR2 SYGVNS. The CDR3 covers 13 residues. V lost 5 bases and J 8 bases, leaving 13 bases between the germline ends. A multiplex PCR was run with 60 Vbeta primers and 13 Jbeta primers. Assay used: immunoSEQ multiplex PCR; TCRdb lists only in-frame clones, some missing. The table includes 110,000 to 150,000 clones, nearly 10% detected once. This receptor was obtained from a man aged 50 to 60 in good health and CMV-seronegative. This chain connects TRBV25-1 to TRBJ2-4; tentative D call: TRBD1 (5 bases). The material sequenced was PBMCs. CDR3 sequence (DNA): TGTGCCAGCAGTCCTGGTTTCAGGGACATTCAGTACTTC. This codes for CASSPGFRDIQYF.